Sequencing of this T cell receptor (beta chain) was carried out in a study of T cell repertoires in cytomegalovirus infection. The overall study: Both recently identified HLA-C-restricted and well-studied HLA-B-restricted CMV epitopes were used in the study. Public TCR beta signatures indicated both CMV infection and matching HLA type.

The CDR3 sequence is 16 residues long. Trimming cost V 5 bases and J 5 bases, with 18 bases left between them. Germline V gene data show CDR1 as MNHEY and CDR2 as SVGEGT. TCRdb fed the reads into MiXCR, producing one record per CDR3 protein. This repertoire shows about 360,000 distinct CDR3 sequences, roughly 34% found once; its top ten account for roughly 12%. This clonotype was seen ten or more times. Its specificity is not known. This chain uses TRBV6-2 or TRBV6-3 with TRBJ2-2; TRBD2 might be the D (5 bases). This receptor was identified in a human donor in good health (CMV status not recorded). Some clones in this sample may be carry-over from other donors' samples. Material: cultured PBMCs, obtained from culture after CMV antigen stimulation. The CDR3 sequence is CASSTALRGITGELFF. CDR3 DNA sequence: TGTGCCAGCAGTACCGCGCTCCGGGGTATAACCGGGGAGCTGTTTTTT.